This T cell receptor (beta chain) was identified in a study of regulatory T cells in long-lasting Graves disease. General study results and limits: Patients whose Graves' disease persisted exhibited lower TCR diversity than those newly diagnosed. Study of thyroid tissue was not done, with only peripheral blood studied. Persistent disease was characterized by preferential usage of TRBV28, TRBJ1-2 and TRBJ2-5.

The time point denotes: persistent/refractory GD, antithyroid drugs over 5 years with positive TRAb. Preparation of the TCR library used RNA extracted from PBMCs. Peripheral blood, at around 8.8 milliliters, went into EDTA tubes. In its sample, this clonotype was seen a few times. Its antigen is currently unknown. TCR beta libraries were built with iRepertoire HTBI primers and Arm-PCR of CDR3 regions. TCRdb recomputed calls from the multiplex PCR reads with MiXCR, one row per CDR3 protein. The data contain approximately 400,000 distinct CDR3 sequences, roughly a quarter of them singletons. Germline CDR1 is SGHNT and CDR2 is YENEEA. The CDR3 extends over 16 amino acids. V trimming: 5 bases; J trimming: 4 bases; junction bases outside the gene matches: 7.

The V and J genes are TRBV11-3 and TRBJ2-2; the match to TRBD1 covers 10 bases. The sequencing used peripheral blood mononuclear cells (PBMCs), collected when the disease was refractory, from a patient treated with antithyroid drugs. The receptor comes from a female donor with Graves disease. CDR3 sequence: CASSGRTGGATGELFF. CDR3 bases: TGTGCCAGCAGCGGACGGACAGGGGGTGCCACCGGGGAGCTGTTTTTT.